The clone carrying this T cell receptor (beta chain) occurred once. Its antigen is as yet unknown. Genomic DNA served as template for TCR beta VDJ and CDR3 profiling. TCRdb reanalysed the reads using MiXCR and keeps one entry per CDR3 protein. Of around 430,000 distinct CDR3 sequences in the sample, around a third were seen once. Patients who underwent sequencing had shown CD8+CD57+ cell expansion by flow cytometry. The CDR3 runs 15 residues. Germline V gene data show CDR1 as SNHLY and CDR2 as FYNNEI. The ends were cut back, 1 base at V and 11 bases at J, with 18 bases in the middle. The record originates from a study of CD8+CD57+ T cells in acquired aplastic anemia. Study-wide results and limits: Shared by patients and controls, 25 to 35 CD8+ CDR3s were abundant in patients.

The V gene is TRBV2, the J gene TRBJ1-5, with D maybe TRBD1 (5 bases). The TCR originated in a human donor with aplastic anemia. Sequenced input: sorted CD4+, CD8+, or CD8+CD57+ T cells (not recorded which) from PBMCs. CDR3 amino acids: CASSEVRGPEETQHF. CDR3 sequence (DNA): TGTGCCAGCAGTGAAGTGAGGGGACCAGAAGAGACCCAGCATTTT.